This TCR beta chain was retrieved from a study of CD8 T cell repertoires and HIV-1 epitope variants. Study in general: Separate wells received one of Twenty-five Gag or Nef variant peptides. Equal numbers of autologous T cell-negative cells presented antigen to enriched T cells.

The length of the CDR3 is 15 residues. Germline CDR1 SGHTS, CDR2 YDEGEE. V lost 0 bases to trimming and J lost 0 bases; unmatched junction nucleotides: 3. Using immunoSEQ multiplex PCR, the repertoire was profiled, and TCRdb retains in-frame clones only, with some absent. In the table there are 2,400 or so clones, roughly 70% of which are singletons. Only one count was recorded for this clone. Its target is unknown. This TCR came from a male donor with HIV. Sequencing was performed on cultured CD8+ T cells derived from PBMCs. The chain has TRBV5-8 and TRBJ2-7; TRBD1 matches 7 bases. The CDR3 spells CASSLGDSDSYEQYF. The CDR3 nucleotides read TGTGCCAGCAGCTTGGGGGACAGTGACTCCTACGAGCAGTACTTC.